Sequencing of this T cell receptor beta chain was carried out in a study of OX40 agonist ivuxolimab in advanced cancers. Broader study findings: At doses 0.1 to 3.0 mg/kg, CD4+ and CD8+ clones expanded.

The CDR3 contains 13 residues. Germline V CDR1 and CDR2: SGHRS, YFSETQ. Trimming pared 2 bases from V and 8 bases from J, leaving 13 bases between. Points on this clone: Antigen: not known.

The protocol was immunoSEQ multiplex PCR, while the TCRdb copy is restricted to in-frame clones and leaves out a portion. This sample yields some 40,000 clones, of which 89% are seen a single time; around 16% belongs to the top ten. This sequence originates from an adult with an advanced solid tumor such as melanoma, head and neck, liver or kidney cancer. The material was CD4+ or CD8+ T cells sorted from blood, obtained in a trial of the OX40 agonist ivuxolimab. This rearrangement joins TRBV5-1 to TRBJ1-1; no clear D gene. As DNA, the CDR3 is TGCGCCAGCAGCTTTGGCCCGGAGGACGAAGCTTTCTTT. This codes for CASSFGPEDEAFF.